The clone carrying this TCR beta chain was seen a handful of times. Its antigen is unidentified. It was with unique molecular identifiers that the TCRbeta library was prepared. TCRdb re-called the PCR reads through MiXCR, storing one row per CDR3 protein. The sample contains about 500,000 distinct CDR3 sequences, 10% to 12% of which appear only once. These data originate in a study of T-cell reconstitution after alpha-beta-depleted transplantation in children. Points from the study as a whole: From surviving recipient T cells and thymic progenitors came the high day-60 TCRbeta diversity observed in some patients. Alpha-beta T cells present about two months after transplant were reported to originate from several hundred expanded graft clones. By one year post-transplant, T-cell counts and diversity largely arose from T cells that were newly produced.

Germline CDR1 reads SGHRS; CDR2 reads YFSETQ. Trimming shortened V by 3 bases and J by 4 bases, and 11 bases separated the two germline ends. The CDR3 covers 13 residues. The specimen comprised PBMCs, mostly from graft donor cells, sampled 180 days after TCRalphabeta/CD19-depleted stem cell transplant. The receptor's source is a female patient between 2 and 15 years old who had a stem cell transplant for aplastic anemia, so the T cells may come from the graft donor. The chain combines TRBV5-1 with TRBJ2-7; D is possibly TRBD1 (6 bases). The CDR3 spells CASSSGQSYEQYF. The CDR3 DNA is TGCGCCAGCAGCTCCGGACAGAGTTACGAGCAGTACTTC.